These 13 T cell receptor beta chains came from one sample sequenced in a study of TIL therapy for anti-PD-1-resistant metastatic lung cancer (dated by TCRdb to 2020 to 2022). Reading the label with the study, this specimen's time point is: pre-treatment sample, taken before nivolumab and TIL therapy. TCR beta CDR3 regions were amplified from genomic DNA with the immunoSEQ v3 hsTCRB kit using bias-controlled multiplex PCR. TCRdb carries this immuneACCESS record with in-frame sequences only. Its versions omit some clonotypes, under half of them owing to an unresolved V gene in the studies checked, with the rest unexplained. In all, the sample holds about 59,000 clones, and less than 75% of those were seen once. Less than 2% of the sample goes to the ten largest clones. Here the sequenced sample was blood, taken at baseline. The receptor set was obtained from a person aged 25-79 years with non-small cell lung cancer.

The V call is TRBV15, the J call TRBJ1-5, with TRBD1 identical over 7 bases. This CDR3 spans 15 amino acids. V lost 5 bases, J lost 4 bases, and 8 bases stayed unmatched. Germline loops: CDR1 LNHNV, CDR2 YYDKDF (reference sequence). The CDR3 coding sequence is TGTGCCACCAGCGCTCGGGGCAGGGGGAATCAGCCCCAGCATTTT. It encodes CATSARGRGNQPQHF.

This clone was picked up a small number of times. The chain is built from TRBV5-1 and TRBJ2-7; 9 bases map to TRBD1. Trimming at V came to 4 bases and at J to 6 bases, leaving 8 bases not matched to a gene. Germline V gene data show CDR1 as SGHRS and CDR2 as YFSETQ. There are 14 residues in the CDR3. The CDR3, as DNA: TGCGCCAGCAGCCCGGGACAGGGTCTTCGCGAGCAGTACTTC. It codes for CASSPGQGLREQYF.

The chain couples TRBV19 to TRBJ2-1, with TRBD2 identical over 7 bases. Trimming removed 3 bases from V and 2 bases from J; junction bases left unmatched: 7. Germline V gene data show CDR1 as LNHDA and CDR2 as SQIVND (reference sequence). CDR3 length: 16 amino acids. The CDR3 spells CASSILRGEAYNEQFF. For the CDR3, the DNA is TGTGCCAGTAGTATCTTACGGGGGGAAGCCTACAATGAGCAGTTCTTC.

The chain recombines TRBV7-2 with TRBJ1-1, with D perhaps matching TRBD1 (6 bases). Trimming cost V 1 base and J 1 base, with 10 bases left between them. This CDR3 comprises 15 residues. CDR1 and CDR2 (germline): SGHTA, FQGNSA. The CDR3 nucleotides read TGTGCCAGCAGCTTAGGACGAGGGGGGAACACTGAAGCTTTCTTT. It is translated as CASSLGRGGNTEAFF.

CDR3 coding DNA: TGTGCCAGCAGTAGGCCGGGCAGCGTGTATGGCTACACCTTC. As protein: CASSRPGSVYGYTF. The chain recombines TRBV28 with TRBJ1-2; D ambiguous. The CDR3 has 14 residues. Germline V gene data show CDR1 as MDHEN and CDR2 as SYDVKM. V gave up 5 bases and J gave up 5 bases, with 15 bases separating them.

V usage is TRBV5-1 and J usage is TRBJ1-1, with D possibly TRBD1 on 6 matching bases. The CDR3 length is 20 residues. Between the trimmed V and J ends, which lost 0 bases and 3 bases, there was a span of 27 bases. Per germline, CDR1 SGHRS and CDR2 YFSETQ. The CDR3 DNA reads as TGCGCCAGCAGCTTGGCACTGGAGGATTTGTTCAGGGGATGGGACACTGAAGCTTTCTTT. Translated: CASSLALEDLFRGWDTEAFF.

The chain joins TRBV7-9 to TRBJ2-7; no clear D. This CDR3 contains 15 residues. V was trimmed by 2 bases and J by 0 bases, leaving 11 bases between them. Germline CDR1 reads SEHNR; CDR2 reads FQNEAQ (reference sequence). CDR3 region: CASSLKGPRSYEQYF. In DNA, the CDR3 is TGTGCCAGCAGCTTAAAAGGACCCCGCTCCTACGAGCAGTACTTC.

This clone was recorded once. This chain uses TRBV4-2 with TRBJ2-5; no firm D call. V was shortened by 0 bases and J by 5 bases, with 7 bases between the two germline ends. The CDR3 consists of 13 residues. Per germline, CDR1 LGHNA and CDR2 YNFKEQ. The CDR3 DNA follows: TGTGCCAGCAGCCAAGATAAGTGGGAGACCCAGTACTTC. Protein product: CASSQDKWETQYF.

J is TRBJ2-6 and V is TRBV28; D remains unclear. CDR1 and CDR2 from the germline V gene are MDHEN and SYDVKM. Trimming stripped 5 bases from V and 4 bases from J, with 6 bases between. The CDR3 runs to 13 residues. In DNA, the CDR3 is TGTGCCAGCAGTGCACCAGGGGCCAACGTCCTGACTTTC. Translation: CASSAPGANVLTF.

V usage is TRBV11-3 and J usage is TRBJ2-6; the D is unclear. The germline V gene encodes CDR1 SGHNT and CDR2 YENEEA. V lost 0 bases to trimming and J lost 0 bases, with 3 bases between them. The CDR3 runs 15 residues. CDR3 in amino acids: CASSLDLSGANVLTF. The CDR3, as DNA: TGTGCCAGCAGCTTAGATCTCTCTGGGGCCAACGTCCTGACTTTC.

The V gene is TRBV19, the J gene TRBJ2-1, with 7 bases aligning to TRBD1. Germline trimming cut 3 bases from V and 9 bases from J; bases unmatched to any gene: 11. The CDR3 sequence is 15 residues long. CDR1 LNHDA and CDR2 SQIVND come from the germline V gene (reference sequence). Here the CDR3 reads CASSIEGGRAGEQFF. CDR3 DNA sequence: TGTGCCAGTAGTATTGAAGGGGGCCGGGCGGGTGAGCAGTTCTTC.

CDR3 residues: CASSFPGQGLVGTQYF. The CDR3 DNA is TGTGCCAGCAGCTTCCCTGGACAAGGCCTTGTAGGAACCCAGTACTTC. V usage is TRBV5-4 and J usage is TRBJ2-5, with D maybe TRBD1 (5 bases). The CDR3 has 16 amino acids. The V gene lost 2 bases and the J gene lost 8 bases, with 22 bases spanning the gap. Germline assignment: CDR1 SGHNT and CDR2 YYREEE (reference sequence).

This chain links TRBV28 with TRBJ2-1; D is possibly TRBD2 (6 bases). There are 12 residues in the CDR3. Trimming shortened V by 4 bases and J by 7 bases, and 8 bases separated the two germline ends. Germline loops: CDR1 MDHEN, CDR2 SYDVKM. This chain's CDR3 is CASSWGRNEQFF. DNA for the CDR3: TGTGCCAGCAGTTGGGGGAGGAATGAGCAGTTCTTC.